The rows below give T cell receptor beta chains drawn from one sample of a study of OX40 agonist ivuxolimab in advanced cancers. Libraries were prepared by immunoSEQ multiplex PCR; TCRdb keeps only in-frame clonotypes and omits some of them. The sample lists fewer than 70,000 clones, under 85% occurring once. Here the sequenced sample was CD4+ or CD8+ T cells sorted from blood, taken in a trial of the OX40 agonist ivuxolimab. The receptors here all came from an adult with an advanced solid tumor such as melanoma, head and neck, liver or kidney cancer. Each CDR3 is given with its conserved first and last residue. A D gene is named only where the DNA matches it firmly. Some rows have no size entry. The others give once, few or many, or a class for an expanded clone.

TGTGCCAGCAGCTCGGGGGGAGCCGGGGAGCTGTTTTTT CASSSGGAGELFF TRBJ2-2 - TRBD2 TRBV7-2
TGTGCCAGCGGGGGGACTAGCGGGAGAGGTGGTGAGACCCAGTACTTC CASGGTSGRGGETQYF TRBJ2-5 - TRBD2 TRBV2
TGTGCTAGTGGTGCGGGACAGATAAGCAATCAGCCCCAGCATTTT CASGAGQISNQPQHF TRBJ1-5 - TRBD1 TRBV12-5
TGTGCCAGCAGGGAAAGCTCTGGGGCCAACGTCCTGACTTTC CASRESSGANVLTF TRBJ2-6 few - TRBV9
TGTGCCAGCCGACTAGCGGGAGCGGGTGAGCAGTTCTTC CASRLAGAGEQFF TRBJ2-1 - TRBD2 TRBV6-1
TGTGCCAGCAGCCAAAGAGTCCGGACTAGCGGTAGCACAGATACGCAGTATTTT CASSQRVRTSGSTDTQYF TRBJ2-3 many TRBD2 TRBV4-2
TGTGCCAGTTCCGCTAGGGGGTATGGCTACACCTTC CASSARGYGYTF TRBJ1-2 - - TRBV28
TGTGCCACCAGCTTCTTAGGGGGCCACCGCCTGTTTTTT CATSFLGGHRLFF TRBJ1-4 once TRBD1 TRBV15
TGTGCCAGCAGCTCCGACAGGGTGGCCCAGTCCCTCCACTTT CASSSDRVAQSLHF TRBJ1-6 few TRBD1 TRBV5-4
TGTGCCAGCAGTTTACAGGGGCGCAATCAGCCCCAGCATTTT CASSLQGRNQPQHF TRBJ1-5 - TRBD1 TRBV7-2
TGTGCCAGCATTATCCCCGGCGGGGAGCTGTTTTTT CASIIPGGELFF TRBJ2-2 once - TRBV6-1
TGTGCCTGGAGTGACAGATACACTGAAGCTTTCTTT CAWSDRYTEAFF TRBJ1-1 medium-sized - TRBV30
TGCGCCAGCAGCTTGGGTGGGGGACAGAAGATCTACGAGCAGTACTTC CASSLGGGQKIYEQYF TRBJ2-7 - TRBD1 TRBV5-1
TGTGCCAGCAGCCAACGCCAGGGAGGGTACGAGCAGTACTTC CASSQRQGGYEQYF TRBJ2-7 - TRBD2 TRBV4-2
TGTGCCAGCTCACCAGGGGGGCAGGAGGCAGATACGCAGTATTTT CASSPGGQEADTQYF TRBJ2-3 - - TRBV18
TGCGCCAGCAGTCAATTAGGCGCGACGGACAGGGGATATCAGCCCCAGCATTTT CASSQLGATDRGYQPQHF TRBJ1-5 - TRBD1 TRBV23-1
TGTGCCAGCAGCGTAGCTCAGGGGGGGCCCTACAATGAGCAGTTCTTC CASSVAQGGPYNEQFF TRBJ2-1 - - TRBV9
TGTGCCAGCTCACCACAAGGGTTCTATGGCTACACCTTC CASSPQGFYGYTF TRBJ1-2 once - TRBV18
TGTGCTAGTGGTTTGGCCCTCGCAGGGGGGAAAGGCGAGCAGTACTTC CASGLALAGGKGEQYF TRBJ2-7 - - TRBV12-5
TGTGCCAGCAGTGAAGTACCCCCGGGACAGAGTATCTATGGCTACACCTTC CASSEVPPGQSIYGYTF TRBJ1-2 - TRBD1 TRBV6-1
TGTGCCAGCAGCTTGTCAGGGCAGAGAGCTTTCTTT CASSLSGQRAFF TRBJ1-1 - - TRBV5-4
TGTGCCAGCAGCCCGGGGCTCCTGGACACAGATACGCAGTATTTT CASSPGLLDTDTQYF TRBJ2-3 few - TRBV5-6
TGTGCCAGCAGCTTGGAACAGACCCTGAACACCGGGGAGCTGTTTTTT CASSLEQTLNTGELFF TRBJ2-2 few - TRBV5-4
TGTGCCAGCAGGGGACAGGGGAAGACCTATGGCTACACCTTC CASRGQGKTYGYTF TRBJ1-2 few TRBD1 TRBV2
TGTGCCAGCAGCTTGGGTCGAGGGAGAGCTTTCTTT CASSLGRGRAFF TRBJ1-1 - - TRBV5-6
TGCGCCAGCAGCTCGGGATTGGGAGGGAACTCCTACAATGAGCAGTTCTTC CASSSGLGGNSYNEQFF TRBJ2-1 - TRBD2 TRBV5-1
TGCGCCAGCAGCGAGGGGGGGACAGATACGCAGTATTTT CASSEGGTDTQYF TRBJ2-3 - - TRBV5-1
TGTGCCAGCAGTTCCGGGACAGCCTGGAATGAGCAGTTCTTC CASSSGTAWNEQFF TRBJ2-1 - TRBD1 TRBV6-4
TGTGCCAGCAGCCTCCGACTAGCGGGGATCTACAATGAGCAGTTCTTC CASSLRLAGIYNEQFF TRBJ2-1 - TRBD2 TRBV11-2
TGCGCCAGCCCCGCCTTCACAGGGGACCACGAGCAGTACTTC CASPAFTGDHEQYF TRBJ2-7 - TRBD1 TRBV10-2
TGCAGCGTTGGGGCGGGGAAGGGCTACACCTTC CSVGAGKGYTF TRBJ1-2 - - TRBV29-1
TGTGCCAGCCAGGAGACAGGGTATAGCAATCAGCCCCAGCATTTT CASQETGYSNQPQHF TRBJ1-5 - TRBD1 TRBV6-5
TGTGCCAGCAGTTTATCTAACTATGGCTACACCTTC CASSLSNYGYTF TRBJ1-2 few - TRBV28
TGTGCCATCGGGGGAGTTGGGAACACTGAAGCTTTCTTT CAIGGVGNTEAFF TRBJ1-1 once - TRBV10-3
TGTGCCAGCAGTTATAGGTGGAACACCGGGGAGCTGTTTTTT CASSYRWNTGELFF TRBJ2-2 - - TRBV6-5
TGCGCCAGCGGACCGGGGGGCACCATCTCTGGAAACACCATATATTTT CASGPGGTISGNTIYF TRBJ1-3 - - TRBV4-3
TGTGCCAGCAGCCAAGGACAGGGGTCCGGGGAGCTGTTTTTT CASSQGQGSGELFF TRBJ2-2 - TRBD1 TRBV2
TGTGCCAGCAGCTGGGACAGGCCAGGAAGGGGTGCGCAGTATTTT CASSWDRPGRGAQYF TRBJ2-3 - TRBD1 TRBV7-2
TGTGCCAGCAGCCGGGACGTGGGTTATGTCGAGCAGTACTTC CASSRDVGYVEQYF TRBJ2-7 - - TRBV7-9
TGTGCCAGCAGTTTCCGACCCAAAGGTGATGAAAAACTGTTTTTT CASSFRPKGDEKLFF TRBJ1-4 - - TRBV6-5
TGTGCCAGCGGCGAGATGCGGCAGTACTTC CASGEMRQYF TRBJ2-7 - - TRBV28
TGTGCCAGCACCAGGACAGGGGATACTGAAGCTTTCTTT CASTRTGDTEAFF TRBJ1-1 - TRBD1 TRBV6-5
TGTGCCAGCAGATCGTATGGTAGCGGTTCCTACGAGCAGTACTTC CASRSYGSGSYEQYF TRBJ2-7 - - TRBV6-4
TGTGCCAGCCTAGACGGGACTAGCGGGAGGGGTCTTTTGGGCACAGATACGCAGTATTTT CASLDGTSGRGLLGTDTQYF TRBJ2-3 - TRBD2 TRBV27
TGTGCCAGCTCATCGGAGGGGGGGGGCGCCAATGGCTACACCTTC CASSSEGGGANGYTF TRBJ1-2 once - TRBV18
TGTGCCAGTAGTCCTTGGACTAGCGGGGGCGGGGCAGATACGCAGTATTTT CASSPWTSGGGADTQYF TRBJ2-3 once TRBD2 TRBV19
TGTGCCACCAGCACCCCAAGACGCGGGGGTTCCACAGATACGCAGTATTTT CATSTPRRGGSTDTQYF TRBJ2-3 - TRBD2 TRBV15
TGTGCCAGCAGCGACCAGGCGAACACTGAAGCTTTCTTT CASSDQANTEAFF TRBJ1-1 - - TRBV7-9
TGTGCCAGCAGTCGTGACAGGGAAGGCTACACCTTC CASSRDREGYTF TRBJ1-2 - TRBD1 TRBV7-9
TGTGCCATCAGTGAGGGAGGACTAGCGGGACCTTCTAGCACAGATACGCAGTATTTT CAISEGGLAGPSSTDTQYF TRBJ2-3 - TRBD2 TRBV10-3
TGCAGCGTTGAGGGTAGCGGGAGGGCCCTCGGAGGGACCCAGTACTTC CSVEGSGRALGGTQYF TRBJ2-5 once TRBD2 TRBV29-1
TGTGCCAGCATCCCGGGACAGGACCTGCCTAACGCAGATACGCAGTATTTT CASIPGQDLPNADTQYF TRBJ2-3 - TRBD1 TRBV28
TGCGCCAGCAGCTCCGGGACTAGCGGGGCGGATACGCAGTATTTT CASSSGTSGADTQYF TRBJ2-3 once TRBD2 TRBV5-1
TGTGCCAGCAGCTATCGACAGGGGGGGAACACCGGGGAGCTGTTTTTT CASSYRQGGNTGELFF TRBJ2-2 - TRBD1 TRBV7-2